This is a list of T cell receptor beta chains from one sample in a study of shared clonotypes between healthy human individuals. Method: immunoSEQ multiplex PCR; TCRdb's copy keeps in-frame clones and lacks some. This sample has over 400,000 clones; over 70% occur once, and the top ten carry 10% to 15%. Sample: PBMCs. The receptors stem from a woman aged 40 to 50 in good health. Some clones in this sample may be carry-over from other donors' samples. Each CDR3 is given with its conserved first and last residue. A D gene is named only where the DNA matches it firmly. Clone size, where shown, is once, few, many, or a class for clones that have expanded.

len	abundance	j_gene	v_gene	d_gene	CDR3aa	CDR3nt
15	-	TRBJ2-7	TRBV28	-	CASSSRAPPRYEQYF	TGTGCCAGCAGTTCACGGGCTCCGCCCCGGTACGAGCAGTACTTC
13	-	TRBJ1-1	TRBV11-2	-	CASSLQARESAFF	TGTGCCAGCAGCTTACAAGCCAGGGAGAGCGCTTTCTTT
13	-	TRBJ2-7	TRBV30	TRBD1	CAWSDGQGWKQYF	TGTGCCTGGAGTGACGGACAGGGGTGGAAGCAGTACTTC
12	-	TRBJ1-2	TRBV2	-	CASWSGFDGYTF	TGTGCCAGCTGGTCGGGTTTCGATGGCTACACCTTC
15	-	TRBJ1-2	TRBV18	-	CASSPPQAGRNGYTF	TGTGCCAGCTCCCCCCCCCAGGCAGGGCGTAATGGCTACACCTTC
15	-	TRBJ1-1	TRBV5-6	-	CASSPDTAGDTEAFF	TGTGCCAGCAGCCCGGACACCGCGGGGGACACTGAAGCTTTCTTT
14	-	TRBJ2-1	TRBV4-1	-	CASSQDRGAVEQFF	TGCGCCAGCAGCCAAGATCGGGGCGCCGTTGAGCAGTTCTTC
13	-	TRBJ1-6	TRBV28	-	CASSLRLGSPLHF	TGTGCCAGCAGTTTGCGGCTTGGATCACCCCTCCACTTT
15	-	TRBJ2-2	TRBV5-4	TRBD1	CASHRDRVGTGELFF	TGTGCCAGTCATAGGGACAGGGTCGGCACCGGGGAGCTGTTTTTT
14	few	TRBJ2-6	TRBV7-2	-	CASSRFSGANVLTF	TGTGCCAGCAGTCGATTCTCTGGGGCCAACGTCCTGACTTTC
15	-	TRBJ2-3	TRBV13	-	CASSLGRYRADTQYF	TGTGCCAGCAGCTTAGGCCGGTACAGGGCGGATACGCAGTATTTT
14	-	TRBJ1-5	TRBV30	TRBD1	CAWSRTGLPVPQHF	TGTGCCTGGAGTCGGACAGGGCTCCCGGTGCCCCAGCATTTT
13	few	TRBJ2-5	TRBV30	-	CAWSVGLEGTQYF	TGTGCCTGGAGTGTCGGCTTAGAAGGGACCCAGTACTTC
14	-	TRBJ2-7	TRBV10-3	TRBD2	CAIGTSGTSYEQYF	TGTGCCATTGGGACTAGCGGGACCAGTTACGAGCAGTACTTC
14	-	TRBJ1-1	TRBV27	-	CASSLGGLNTEAFF	TGTGCCAGCAGTCTAGGAGGGTTGAACACTGAAGCTTTCTTT
16	-	TRBJ2-5	TRBV7-8	TRBD2	CASSSLLAGGPETQYF	TGTGCCAGCAGCTCCTTACTAGCGGGAGGGCCCGAGACCCAGTACTTC
11	-	TRBJ2-1	TRBV28	-	CASSTYNEQFF	TGTGCCAGCAGTACCTACAATGAGCAGTTCTTC
14	-	TRBJ2-1	TRBV27	-	CASSFLGRDHEQFF	TGTGCCAGCAGTTTCCTGGGTAGGGATCATGAGCAGTTCTTC
14	-	TRBJ2-3	TRBV6-1	TRBD2	CASLRGVSTDTQYF	TGTGCCAGCCTGCGGGGGGTTAGCACAGATACGCAGTATTTT
14	-	TRBJ2-3	TRBV6-5	TRBD2	CASSYDSGTDTQYF	TGTGCCAGCAGTTACGATAGCGGGACAGATACGCAGTATTTT
15	-	TRBJ2-6	TRBV7-7	-	CASSLGDSGANVLTF	TGTGCTAGCAGCTTGGGAGACTCTGGGGCCAACGTCCTGACTTTC
15	few	TRBJ2-7	TRBV10-3	TRBD2	CAISGPGLQNYEQYF	TGTGCCATCAGTGGTCCGGGACTACAGAACTACGAGCAGTACTTC
15	-	TRBJ1-2	TRBV9	-	CASSVASRGEYGYTF	TGTGCCAGCAGCGTAGCTAGCCGAGGGGAGTATGGCTACACCTTC
14	-	TRBJ1-5	TRBV7-6	-	CASSAGGTGQPQHF	TGTGCCAGCAGCGCGGGGGGCACCGGTCAGCCCCAGCATTTT
15	-	TRBJ2-3	TRBV5-1	TRBD2	CASSAGTSRTDTQYF	TGCGCCAGCAGCGCCGGGACTAGCCGCACAGATACGCAGTATTTT
15	-	TRBJ2-7	TRBV15	-	CATSRVAGHLDEQYF	TGTGCCACCAGCAGAGTCGCGGGGCACTTAGACGAGCAGTACTTC
15	-	TRBJ2-1	TRBV27	TRBD2	CASSEAGGSYNEQFF	TGTGCCAGCAGCGAAGCGGGGGGCTCCTACAATGAGCAGTTCTTC
15	-	TRBJ2-5	TRBV6-5	-	CASSYGGGGQETQYF	TGTGCCAGCAGTTATGGGGGAGGGGGGCAAGAGACCCAGTACTTC
20	few	TRBJ2-4	TRBV5-4	TRBD2	CASSSYVGLAGVLAKNIQYF	TGTGCCAGCAGCTCCTACGTGGGACTAGCGGGAGTCCTAGCCAAAAACATTCAGTACTTC
16	-	TRBJ2-2	TRBV4-1	-	CASSQGQLTNTGELFF	TGCGCCAGCAGCCAAGGACAGCTCACGAACACCGGGGAGCTGTTTTTT
16	many	TRBJ2-2	TRBV5-4	-	CASSLDARRSTGELFF	TGTGCCAGCAGCTTGGACGCTAGGAGGAGCACCGGGGAGCTGTTTTTT
15	once	TRBJ2-1	TRBV6-1	-	CASSEEVPIYNEQFF	TGTGCCAGCAGTGAAGAAGTTCCGATCTACAATGAGCAGTTCTTC
15	-	TRBJ2-7	TRBV5-1	TRBD2	CASSSRGSGKYEQYF	TGCGCCAGCAGCTCCCGTGGTAGCGGGAAATACGAGCAGTACTTC
13	-	TRBJ1-2	TRBV19	-	CASSILVGYGYTF	TGTGCCAGTAGTATACTTGTGGGATATGGCTACACCTTC
13	once	TRBJ2-6	TRBV6-1	-	CASIRSGANFLTF	TGTGCTAGCATAAGATCTGGGGCCAACTTCCTGACTTTC
12	-	TRBJ2-3	TRBV29-1	-	CSVVYGADTQYF	TGCAGCGTTGTCTACGGGGCAGATACGCAGTATTTT
13	once	TRBJ1-5	TRBV6-6	-	CASSKEANQPQHF	TGTGCCAGCAGTAAAGAGGCCAATCAGCCCCAGCATTTT
15	few	TRBJ2-7	TRBV14	TRBD1	CASSQLTGALYEQYF	TGTGCCAGCAGCCAATTGACAGGGGCCTTGTACGAGCAGTACTTC
15	once	TRBJ2-3	TRBV9	-	CASSVSSGSTDTQYF	TGTGCCAGCAGCGTATCGAGCGGAAGCACAGATACGCAGTATTTT
16	-	TRBJ2-7	TRBV28	-	CASSWPLRDPSYEQYF	TGTGCCAGCAGTTGGCCCCTCCGGGACCCCTCCTACGAGCAGTACTTC
15	-	TRBJ1-1	TRBV13	TRBD1	CASSYWPAADRGTFF	TGTGCCAGCAGCTATTGGCCTGCCGCGGACAGGGGAACTTTCTTT
17	-	TRBJ2-7	TRBV5-1	-	CASSLPLSGDNIYEQYF	TGCGCCAGCTCCCTCCCCCTTTCAGGGGATAATATCTACGAGCAGTACTTC
14	-	TRBJ2-2	TRBV29-1	TRBD2	CSVPAGGLDGELFF	TGCAGCGTCCCAGCGGGAGGGCTTGACGGGGAGCTGTTTTTT
13	-	TRBJ1-2	TRBV19	-	CASSIDRYYGYTF	TGTGCCAGTAGTATAGACCGTTACTATGGCTACACCTTC
15	once	TRBJ2-1	TRBV9	TRBD2	CASSALAGGSGEQFF	TGTGCCAGCAGCGCGTTAGCGGGAGGTAGTGGTGAGCAGTTCTTC
13	once	TRBJ1-1	TRBV6-1	-	CASSEQGFTEAFF	TGTGCCAGCAGTGAACAAGGGTTCACTGAAGCTTTCTTT
14	-	TRBJ2-7	TRBV7-2	-	CASSSSSLSYEQYF	TGTGCCAGCAGCTCCTCGTCTCTCTCCTACGAGCAGTACTTC
13	once	TRBJ1-1	TRBV7-9	-	CASSPEWDTEAFF	TGTGCCAGCAGCCCAGAATGGGACACTGAAGCTTTCTTT
15	-	TRBJ2-7	TRBV7-2	TRBD2	CASSSSSGSGYEQYF	TGTGCCAGCAGCTCCTCTAGCGGGAGTGGGTACGAGCAGTACTTC
12	-	TRBJ2-1	TRBV5-1	-	CASSLDSYSQFF	TGCGCCAGCAGCTTGGATTCTTATAGTCAGTTCTTC
15	-	TRBJ2-3	TRBV19	TRBD1	CASSSHRGDTDTQYF	TGTGCCAGTAGTAGTCACAGGGGAGACACAGATACGCAGTATTTT